This T cell receptor beta chain was obtained from a study of cytomegalovirus exposure and HLA in healthy donors. General observations from the study: The authors enumerated over 150 TCR beta chains as linked to cytomegalovirus.

Sequencing was performed with immunoSEQ multiplex PCR; in TCRdb, only in-frame clones are kept and a portion is missing. Of some 320,000 clones detected, 87% appear once; the ten largest clones hold approximately 1.2%. On this clone itself: What it binds is unknown.

Sequenced sample: PBMCs. This TCR came from a woman in her 30s in good health and CMV-seropositive.

CDR3 nucleotides: TGCGCCAGCAGCCCTGGGACTAGCGGGCCTGAGACCCAGTACTTC. Protein: CASSPGTSGPETQYF. The chain carries TRBV4-3 and TRBJ2-5, with TRBD2 identical over 12 bases. V lost 4 bases to trimming and J lost 5 bases; unmatched junction nucleotides: 5. The CDR3 loop spans 15 amino acids. Germline CDR1 is LGHNA and CDR2 is YSLEER.